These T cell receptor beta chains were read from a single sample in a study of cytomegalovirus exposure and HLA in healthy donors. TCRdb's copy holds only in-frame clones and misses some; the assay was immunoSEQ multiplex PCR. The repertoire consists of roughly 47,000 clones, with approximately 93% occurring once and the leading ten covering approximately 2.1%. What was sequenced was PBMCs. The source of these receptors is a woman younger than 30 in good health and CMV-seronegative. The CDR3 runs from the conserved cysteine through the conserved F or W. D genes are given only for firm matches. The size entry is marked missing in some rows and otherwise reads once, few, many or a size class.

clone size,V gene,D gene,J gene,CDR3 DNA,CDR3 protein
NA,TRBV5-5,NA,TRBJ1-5,TGTGCCAGCAGACCGGGCCCGCCGGGGGTGGATCAGCCCCAGCATTTT,CASRPGPPGVDQPQHF
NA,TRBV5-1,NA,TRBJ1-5,TGCGCCAGCAGCTTGGGGGGCTTTGGCAATCAGCCCCAGCATTTT,CASSLGGFGNQPQHF
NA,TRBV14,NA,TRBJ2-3,TGTGCCAGCAGCCAAGATCTTAGAGATACGCAGTATTTT,CASSQDLRDTQYF
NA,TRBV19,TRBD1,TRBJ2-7,TGTGCCAGTAGTCCCGGGCCCAGGGGGGAGCAGTACTTC,CASSPGPRGEQYF
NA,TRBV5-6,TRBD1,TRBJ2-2,TGTGCCAGCAGCTCGACAGGGGGTCAAACCGGGGAGCTGTTTTTT,CASSSTGGQTGELFF
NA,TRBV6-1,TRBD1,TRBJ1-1,TGTGCCAGCAGTCGGGACAGGGGGAGTGGTGAAGCTTTCTTT,CASSRDRGSGEAFF
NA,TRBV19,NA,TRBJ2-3,TGTGCCACCCGTCCCGGGACTTTAACAGATACGCAGTATTTT,CATRPGTLTDTQYF
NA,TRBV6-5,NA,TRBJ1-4,TGTGCCAGCAGTCGAGACGGGGCAACTAATGAAAAACTGTTTTTT,CASSRDGATNEKLFF
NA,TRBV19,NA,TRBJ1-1,TGTGCCAGTAGTTCGATGGCCCTATCGGGCACTGAAGCTTTCTTT,CASSSMALSGTEAFF
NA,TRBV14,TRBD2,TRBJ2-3,TGTGCCAGCAGCCAGGAGCGGGGGCCTTCCACAGATACGCAGTATTTT,CASSQERGPSTDTQYF
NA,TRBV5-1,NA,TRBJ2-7,TGCGCCAGCAGGATTCGGGGGTTAGGTTCAGACGAGCAGTACTTC,CASRIRGLGSDEQYF
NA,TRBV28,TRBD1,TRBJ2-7,TGTGCCAGCAGTTCCGGGACAGTCTCCTACGAGCAGTACTTC,CASSSGTVSYEQYF
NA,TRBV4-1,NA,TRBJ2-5,TGCGCCAGCAGCCCTAGCGCCTCCCAAGAGACCCAGTACTTC,CASSPSASQETQYF
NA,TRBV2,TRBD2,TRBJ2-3,TGTGCCAGCAGTGCGGGACTAGTCCCTGCGCAGTATTTT,CASSAGLVPAQYF
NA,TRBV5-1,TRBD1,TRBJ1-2,TGCGCCAGCAGCGTCTACAGGGGATACATCTATGGCTACACCTTC,CASSVYRGYIYGYTF
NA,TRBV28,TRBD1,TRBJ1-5,TGTGCCAGCAGGTGGACAGGGGGCTATATTCAGCCCCAGCATTTT,CASRWTGGYIQPQHF
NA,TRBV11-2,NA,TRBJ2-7,TGTGCCAGCAGCTTTACTCCCGGGACACCGGAAGGATACGAGCAGTACTTC,CASSFTPGTPEGYEQYF
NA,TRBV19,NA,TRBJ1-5,TGTGCCAGTAGTATGGTGGGCGGGGGAGGCAATCAGCCCCAGCATTTT,CASSMVGGGGNQPQHF
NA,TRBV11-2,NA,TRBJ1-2,TGTGCCAGCAGCCCCAGAGGGAACGGGGGAGGCTACACCTTC,CASSPRGNGGGYTF
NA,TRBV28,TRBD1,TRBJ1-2,TGTGCCAGCAGTGCACCCGACAGGGGTCTCTATGGCTACACCTTC,CASSAPDRGLYGYTF
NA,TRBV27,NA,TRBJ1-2,TGTGCCAGCAGTTCCTCTCCCGGGGGTAGCTATGGCTACACCTTC,CASSSSPGGSYGYTF
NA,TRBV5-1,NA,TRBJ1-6,TGCGCCAGCAGCCCTTTCGGGAGAGGGTCCTCACCCCTCCACTTT,CASSPFGRGSSPLHF
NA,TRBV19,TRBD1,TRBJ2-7,TGTGCCAGTAGTGTGGGACAGATCTACGAGCAGTACTTC,CASSVGQIYEQYF
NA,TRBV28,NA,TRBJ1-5,TGTGCCAGCAGTTTATTAGAGAGGGTTCAGCCCCAGCATTTT,CASSLLERVQPQHF
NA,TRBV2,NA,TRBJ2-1,TGTGCCAGCAGTCTGGACTGGGACAATGAGCAGTTCTTC,CASSLDWDNEQFF
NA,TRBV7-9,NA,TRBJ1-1,TGTGCCAGCCGCGGGGGGGGCACCACTGAAGCTTTCTTT,CASRGGGTTEAFF
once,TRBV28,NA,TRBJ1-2,TGTGCCAGCAGTGCCCGGGGGAACTATGGCTACACCTTC,CASSARGNYGYTF
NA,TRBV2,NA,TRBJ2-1,TGTGCCAGCCACCTGACATCATTTTACAATGAGCAGTTCTTC,CASHLTSFYNEQFF
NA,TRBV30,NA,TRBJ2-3,TGTGCCTGGAGTGTCCGGGGAGCAGATACGCAGTATTTT,CAWSVRGADTQYF
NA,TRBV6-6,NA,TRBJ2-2,TGTGCCAGCAGGCAATGGGAGACGAACACCGGGGAGCTGTTTTTT,CASRQWETNTGELFF
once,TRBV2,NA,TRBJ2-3,TGTGCCAGCAGGACGGCAGGGGGCACAGATACGCAGTATTTT,CASRTAGGTDTQYF
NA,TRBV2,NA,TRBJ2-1,TGTGCCAACTCACAGGCGGCAATACTCCAAAACAATGAGCAGTTCTTC,CANSQAAILQNNEQFF
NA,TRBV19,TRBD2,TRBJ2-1,TGTGCCAGTAAGGGGACTAGCGGGGGGGCTCGCGAGCAGTTCTTC,CASKGTSGGAREQFF
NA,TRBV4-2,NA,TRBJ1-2,TGTGCCAGCAGCCAAGATAGGAATCTAGGAGGGATCTATGGCTACACCTTC,CASSQDRNLGGIYGYTF
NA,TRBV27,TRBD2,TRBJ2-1,TGTGCCAGCAGTTCGGGACTAGCGGGAGCCTACAATGAGCAGTTCTTC,CASSSGLAGAYNEQFF
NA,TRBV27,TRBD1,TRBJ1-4,TGTGCCAGCAGACTACAGGGGGCGCCCGAAAAACTGTTTTTT,CASRLQGAPEKLFF
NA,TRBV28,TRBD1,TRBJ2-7,TGTGCCAGCAGTTTAGGACCGGACAGGACCTCCTCCTACGAGCAGTACTTC,CASSLGPDRTSSYEQYF
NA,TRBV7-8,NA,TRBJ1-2,TGTGCCAGCAGCTTAGTACAGTCTAACTATGGCTACACCTTC,CASSLVQSNYGYTF
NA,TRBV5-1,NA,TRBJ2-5,TGCGCCAGCAGTCGATCGGCACTACAAGAGACCCAGTACTTC,CASSRSALQETQYF
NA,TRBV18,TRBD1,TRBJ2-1,TGTGCCAGCTCACCACCGAGGCAGGGGGTGGGCAATGAGCAGTTCTTC,CASSPPRQGVGNEQFF
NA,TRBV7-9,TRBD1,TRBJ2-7,TGTGCCAGCAGCTTGGGACAGGGGGTCTACGAGCAGTACTTC,CASSLGQGVYEQYF
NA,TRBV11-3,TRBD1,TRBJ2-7,TGTGCCAGCAGCTTAGATCCTAAGGACAGGGAGAGCTCCTACGAGCAGTACTTC,CASSLDPKDRESSYEQYF
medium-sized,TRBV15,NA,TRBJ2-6,TGTGCCACCAGCAGAGAACACTCTGGGGCCAACGTCCTGACTTTC,CATSREHSGANVLTF
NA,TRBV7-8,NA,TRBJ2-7,TGTGCCAGCAGCTTAGTGCAGGGCACGTCCTACGAGCAGTACTTC,CASSLVQGTSYEQYF
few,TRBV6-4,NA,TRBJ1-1,TGTGCCAGCAGTGAAGGGGAAAACACTGAAGCTTTCTTT,CASSEGENTEAFF
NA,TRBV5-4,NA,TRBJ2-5,TGTGCCAGCAGCTTCGACAGTAGGGAGACCCAGTACTTC,CASSFDSRETQYF
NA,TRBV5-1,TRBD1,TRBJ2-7,TGCGCCAGCAGACTATCCCTGACAGGGAACTACGAGCAGTACTTC,CASRLSLTGNYEQYF
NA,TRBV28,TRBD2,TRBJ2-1,TGTGCCAGCAGTTTAAGGTTAGCGGGGGCTATTGAGCAGTTCTTC,CASSLRLAGAIEQFF
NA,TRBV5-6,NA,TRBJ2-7,TGTGCCAGCAGCTTGGTGGGTCGGGAGTCCTACGAGCAGTACTTC,CASSLVGRESYEQYF
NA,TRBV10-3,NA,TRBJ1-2,TGTGCCATCAGTGAGAGGGAAGGGGCAGGTCACGAGGATGGCTACACCTTC,CAISEREGAGHEDGYTF
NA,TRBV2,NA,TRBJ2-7,TGTGCCAGCAGCGGAGGACTTTTCTCCTACGAGCAGTACTTC,CASSGGLFSYEQYF
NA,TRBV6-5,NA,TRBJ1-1,TGTGCCAGCAGTTATGACAGGAACACTGAAGCTTTCTTT,CASSYDRNTEAFF
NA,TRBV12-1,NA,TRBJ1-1,TGTGCCAGCAGAGGCCCGGACAGGGCGGACACTGAAGCTTTCTTT,CASRGPDRADTEAFF
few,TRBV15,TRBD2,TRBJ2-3,TGTGCCACCAGCAGCGGGGGGGAAAGCACAGATACGCAGTATTTT,CATSSGGESTDTQYF
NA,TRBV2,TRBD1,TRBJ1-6,TGTGCCAGCAGCCCCTTGGACAGGGCTCGTACGGCACCCCTCCACTTT,CASSPLDRARTAPLHF
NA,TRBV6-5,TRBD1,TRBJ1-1,TGTGCCAGCAGTTGGGACAGGGTTGGCACTGAAGCTTTCTTT,CASSWDRVGTEAFF